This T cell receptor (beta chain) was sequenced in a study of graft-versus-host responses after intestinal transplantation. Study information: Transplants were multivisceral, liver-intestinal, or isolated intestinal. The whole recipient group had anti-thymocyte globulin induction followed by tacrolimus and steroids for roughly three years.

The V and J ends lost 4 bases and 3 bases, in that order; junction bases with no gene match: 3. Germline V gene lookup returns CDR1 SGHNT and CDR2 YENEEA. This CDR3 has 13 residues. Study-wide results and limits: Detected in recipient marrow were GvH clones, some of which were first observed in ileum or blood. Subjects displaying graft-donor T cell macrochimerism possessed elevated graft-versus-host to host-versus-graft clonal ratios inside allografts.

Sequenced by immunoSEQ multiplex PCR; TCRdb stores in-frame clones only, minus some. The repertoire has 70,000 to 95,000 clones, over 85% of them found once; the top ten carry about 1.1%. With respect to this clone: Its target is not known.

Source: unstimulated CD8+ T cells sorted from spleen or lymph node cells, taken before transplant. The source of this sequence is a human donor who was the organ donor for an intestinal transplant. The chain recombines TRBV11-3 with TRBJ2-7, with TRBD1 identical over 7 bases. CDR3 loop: CASSSRDSYEQYF. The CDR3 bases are TGTGCCAGCAGCTCCCGGGACAGCTACGAGCAGTACTTC.